This TCR beta chain appears in the sequencing data of a study of cytomegalovirus exposure and HLA in healthy donors. The PCR contained 60 Vbeta and 13 Jbeta primers. Produced via immunoSEQ multiplex PCR; TCRdb's table is partial and in-frame only. Of approximately 190,000 clones in the sample, 70% to 85% are singletons; the top ten hold 3.4%. Notes on this clone: Its antigen is not known.

This CDR3 comprises 17 residues. V lost 4 bases to trimming and J lost 1 base; unmatched junction nucleotides: 6. Germline lookup yields CDR1 KGHSH and CDR2 LQKENI. Study-wide findings and caveats: A later analysis associated 15,000 to 20,000 TCR beta sequences with HLA alleles at a 0.05 false discovery rate.

The V call is TRBV18, the J call TRBJ2-3; 12 nucleotides agree with TRBD1. The TCR sequence derives from a man between 40 and 49 years old in good health and CMV-seropositive. The source material was PBMCs. CDR3 amino acids: CASSRGTGGAGTDTQYF. The CDR3 nucleotides are TGTGCCAGCTCACGCGGGACAGGGGGCGCGGGCACAGATACGCAGTATTTT.